This is a list of T cell receptor beta chains from one sample in a study of cytomegalovirus exposure and HLA in healthy donors. Some clones are missing from TCRdb's copy, which holds only in-frame ones; the method was immunoSEQ multiplex PCR. Of about 110,000 clones in the sample, approximately 85% were seen once. Source material: PBMCs. These receptors originate from a woman between 18 and 29 years old in good health and CMV-seronegative. The CDR3 runs from the conserved cysteine through the conserved F or W. A D gene is named only where the DNA matches it firmly. Expanded clones are given a class, and other clones once, few, many or no size at all.

D gene	V gene	J gene	clone size	CDR3 protein	CDR3 DNA
TRBD1	TRBV5-1	TRBJ2-2	-	CASSLKGAGITGELFF	TGCGCCAGCAGCTTGAAGGGGGCCGGGATCACCGGGGAGCTGTTTTTT
-	TRBV7-9	TRBJ2-5	-	CASSLPHGSGETQYF	TGTGCCAGCAGCTTGCCCCACGGCAGCGGAGAGACCCAGTACTTC
-	TRBV28	TRBJ2-3	once	CASIQEGLTDTQYF	TGTGCCAGCATCCAGGAAGGACTCACAGATACGCAGTATTTT
-	TRBV18	TRBJ1-1	-	CASSQYNAEAFF	TGTGCCAGCTCACAATACAACGCTGAAGCTTTCTTT
-	TRBV9	TRBJ1-6	-	CASSAGQFSSYNSPLHF	TGTGCCAGCAGCGCAGGACAGTTCAGCTCCTATAATTCACCCCTCCACTTT
TRBD1	TRBV6-5	TRBJ1-5	once	CASKIGQGFQPQHF	TGTGCCAGCAAAATTGGACAGGGATTTCAGCCCCAGCATTTT
TRBD1	TRBV2	TRBJ2-7	medium-sized	CASSALGTGEDF	TGTGCCAGCAGTGCCTTAGGGACAGGGGAGGACTTC
-	TRBV5-1	TRBJ2-1	-	CASSLNRGAGNEQFF	TGCGCCAGCAGCTTGAACCGGGGGGCTGGCAATGAGCAGTTCTTC
TRBD2	TRBV11-2	TRBJ2-3	-	CASSMRETSGGAQDTQYF	TGTGCCAGCAGTATGAGAGAGACTAGCGGGGGGGCCCAGGATACGCAGTATTTT
TRBD1	TRBV9	TRBJ1-2	once	CASSVQGGGGYTF	TGTGCCAGCAGCGTCCAGGGGGGTGGGGGCTACACCTTC
-	TRBV5-8	TRBJ1-1	once	CASSLWSGTEAFF	TGTGCCAGCAGCTTGTGGTCAGGCACTGAAGCTTTCTTT
TRBD2	TRBV6-5	TRBJ2-1	-	CASSSPGRSDEQFF	TGTGCCAGCAGTTCTCCCGGGAGGTCGGATGAGCAGTTCTTC
TRBD2	TRBV11-2	TRBJ2-7	-	CASSKTGASGEYYEQYF	TGTGCCAGCAGTAAAACGGGGGCTAGCGGGGAATACTACGAGCAGTACTTC
-	TRBV6-1	TRBJ1-1	few	CASTREGWAFF	TGTGCCAGCACCCGGGAGGGGTGGGCTTTCTTT
-	TRBV2	TRBJ1-5	-	CASSDGNQPQHF	TGTGCCAGCAGTGACGGCAATCAGCCCCAGCATTTT
TRBD2	TRBV7-2	TRBJ2-2	-	CASSLLVGGFRSGELFF	TGTGCCAGCAGCTTACTTGTGGGGGGGTTTCGTTCCGGGGAGCTGTTTTTT
-	TRBV28	TRBJ2-7	once	CASRLGGKDSYEQYF	TGTGCCAGCAGACTCGGGGGAAAAGACTCCTACGAGCAGTACTTC
-	TRBV28	TRBJ2-7	-	CASSPTNPYEQYF	TGTGCCAGCAGTCCTACTAATCCCTACGAGCAGTACTTC
-	TRBV19	TRBJ2-5	-	CASSMRGRQETQYF	TGTGCCAGTAGTATGCGGGGACGCCAAGAGACCCAGTACTTC
-	TRBV15	TRBJ1-5	once	CATSRAPRPGNQPQHF	TGTGCCACCAGCAGAGCTCCACGACCGGGTAATCAGCCCCAGCATTTT
-	TRBV5-6	TRBJ2-7	few	CASSRTETEQYF	TGTGCCAGCAGCCGGACAGAAACCGAGCAGTACTTC
TRBD1	TRBV27	TRBJ2-7	-	CASSAQTGPYEQYF	TGTGCCAGCAGTGCCCAGACAGGGCCCTACGAGCAGTACTTC
-	TRBV13	TRBJ2-3	-	CASSLGGDNTDTQYF	TGTGCCAGCAGCTTGGGGGGGGACAACACAGATACGCAGTATTTT
-	TRBV10-3	TRBJ1-1	once	CAISGGGGPNTEAFF	TGTGCCATCAGTGGGGGAGGGGGGCCCAACACTGAAGCTTTCTTT
TRBD1	TRBV6-6	TRBJ1-2	-	CASSHPDRAVLGYTF	TGTGCCAGCAGTCACCCGGACAGGGCAGTTCTTGGCTACACCTTC
-	TRBV27	TRBJ1-6	-	CASGLLSQGNSPLHF	TGTGCCAGCGGCCTACTGAGCCAGGGGAATTCACCCCTCCACTTT
-	TRBV7-6	TRBJ1-2	-	CASSGDSYGYTF	TGTGCCAGCAGCGGAGACAGCTATGGCTACACCTTC
-	TRBV5-1	TRBJ2-7	-	CASTASSYEQYF	TGCGCCAGCACCGCGAGCTCCTACGAGCAGTACTTC
-	TRBV15	TRBJ1-2	-	CATSREVLRGAADYGYTF	TGTGCCACCAGCAGAGAGGTTCTGCGGGGGGCGGCGGACTATGGCTACACCTTC
TRBD1	TRBV30	TRBJ2-7	-	CAWSGGQGAYEQYF	TGTGCCTGGAGTGGGGGACAGGGGGCCTACGAGCAGTACTTC
-	TRBV11-2	TRBJ2-2	once	CASSFGVPGELFF	TGTGCCAGCAGCTTCGGGGTCCCCGGGGAGCTGTTTTTT
TRBD1	TRBV5-1	TRBJ1-5	-	CASSPGQGDQPQHF	TGCGCCAGCAGCCCCGGACAGGGAGATCAGCCCCAGCATTTT
-	TRBV27	TRBJ2-2	-	CASSTGGAAGELFF	TGTGCCAGCAGTACAGGGGGGGCCGCCGGGGAGCTGTTTTTT
-	TRBV5-6	TRBJ2-7	-	CASSGKTGKFYEQYF	TGTGCCAGCAGCGGGAAGACAGGCAAGTTCTACGAGCAGTACTTC
-	TRBV11-2	TRBJ1-3	-	CASSFRDGNTIYF	TGTGCCAGCAGCTTCAGGGATGGAAACACCATATATTTT
-	TRBV9	TRBJ2-3	-	CASSVAVTSTDTQYF	TGTGCCAGCAGCGTAGCGGTCACTAGCACAGATACGCAGTATTTT
-	TRBV30	TRBJ1-3	few	CAWMGQASGNTIYF	TGTGCCTGGATGGGGCAAGCCTCTGGAAACACCATATATTTT
-	TRBV2	TRBJ1-6	few	CASSEGGVYNSPLHF	TGTGCCAGCAGTGAAGGGGGCGTCTATAATTCACCCCTCCACTTT
-	TRBV30	TRBJ1-1	-	CAWNGIFMNTEAFF	TGTGCCTGGAACGGGATCTTTATGAACACTGAAGCTTTCTTT
-	TRBV25-1	TRBJ1-2	-	CASSTSDFYYGYTF	-
-	TRBV7-6	TRBJ2-3	-	CASSLAIPLRGRTDTQYF	TGTGCCAGCAGCTTAGCGATCCCCTTGCGGGGGCGCACAGATACGCAGTATTTT
-	TRBV30	TRBJ2-1	-	CAWSGTGKNYNEQFF	TGTGCCTGGAGTGGAACAGGAAAAAACTACAATGAGCAGTTCTTC
TRBD2	TRBV5-1	TRBJ2-2	-	CASSSSGNTGELFF	TGCGCCAGCAGCTCTAGCGGTAACACCGGGGAGCTGTTTTTT
-	TRBV5-4	TRBJ2-1	-	CASSLAVASSYNEQFF	TGTGCCAGCAGCTTGGCCGTAGCGAGCTCCTACAATGAGCAGTTCTTC
TRBD2	TRBV5-6	TRBJ2-7	-	CASSSGGALREQYF	TGTGCCAGCAGCTCCGGGGGGGCTCTCAGGGAGCAGTACTTC
TRBD2	TRBV28	TRBJ2-3	-	CASSSLSGGPTYTQYF	TGTGCCAGCAGTTCCCTTAGCGGGGGCCCTACTTACACGCAGTATTTT
-	TRBV6-1	TRBJ2-6	-	CASSEGGSGANVLTF	TGTGCCAGCAGTGAGGGGGGCTCTGGGGCCAACGTCCTGACTTTC
-	TRBV30	TRBJ1-1	few	CAWSIENTEAFF	TGTGCCTGGAGCATAGAGAACACTGAAGCTTTCTTT
-	TRBV2	TRBJ1-2	once	CASTEAPGSYYGYTF	TGTGCCAGCACGGAGGCTCCGGGAAGTTACTATGGCTACACCTTC
-	TRBV19	TRBJ2-7	-	CASSGAHRDSYEQYF	TGTGCCAGTAGTGGAGCACACAGGGATTCCTACGAGCAGTACTTC
TRBD1	TRBV7-9	TRBJ2-7	-	CASSLGGQGAYEQYF	TGTGCCAGCAGCTTGGGGGGACAGGGGGCTTACGAGCAGTACTTC
TRBD1	TRBV13	TRBJ2-7	-	CASSRGTGLNEQYF	TGTGCCAGCAGCCGAGGGACAGGGTTAAACGAGCAGTACTTC